What follows are 7 T cell receptor beta chains derived from one specimen sequenced in a study of blood T cell repertoires in COVID-19. Repertoires were generated with immunoSEQ multiplex PCR, while TCRdb's copy carries only in-frame clones and drops some. Of roughly 50,000 clones in the sample, 86% were seen once. Source material: peripheral blood. These receptor sequences come from a man between 65 and 85 years old with active COVID-19.

The chain employs TRBV9 and TRBJ2-7; D is possibly TRBD1 (6 bases). The CDR3 consists of 15 residues. V was clipped by 2 bases and J by 0 bases, with 12 bases between them. CDR1 is SGDLS and CDR2 is YYNGEE in the germline V gene. CDR3 bases: TGTGCCAGCAGCGTTCATACAGGGAGCTCCTACGAGCAGTACTTC. Amino acid sequence: CASSVHTGSSYEQYF.

This clone is judged medium-sized. The chain combines TRBV30 with TRBJ2-7; unclear D gene. V lost 3 bases to trimming and J lost 3 bases, with 6 bases between them. There are 11 residues in the CDR3. Germline V gives CDR1 GTSNPN, CDR2 SVGIG (reference sequence). For the CDR3, the DNA is TGTGCCTGGAGGGTCAGCTACGAGCAGTACTTC. It is translated as CAWRVSYEQYF. The full variable domain, its missing parts supplied by reference TRBV30 and TRBJ2-7, is SQTIHQWPATLVQPVGSPLSLECTVEGTSNPNLYWYRQAAGRGLQLLFYSVGIGQISSEVPQNLSASRPQDRQFILSSKKLLLSDSGFYLCAWRVSYEQYFGPGTRLTVT.

The chain employs TRBV6-2 or TRBV6-3 and TRBJ2-1; 7 bases are a match to TRBD2. There are 17 residues in the CDR3. The J segment lost 4 bases and the V segment lost 0 bases, leaving 9 bases of the junction unmatched. Germline V gene sequence: CDR1 MNHEY, CDR2 SVGEGT. CDR3 nucleotide sequence: TGTGCCAGCAGTTACTCCCCCCCGGGAGGTATATACAATGAGCAGTTCTTC. Translation: CASSYSPPGGIYNEQFF.

The chain is built from TRBV4-3 and TRBJ1-1, with 9 bases that match TRBD1. Germline loops: CDR1 LGHNA, CDR2 YSLEER. This CDR3 has 14 amino acids. V lost 6 bases, J lost 1 base, and 3 bases stayed unmatched. In nucleotides, the CDR3 is TGCGCCAGCAGGCGGGGACAGGGGAACACTGAAGCTTTCTTT. Its protein product is CASRRGQGNTEAFF.

This clone was found once. This sequence joins TRBV11-2 and TRBJ2-2; 9 bases align to TRBD2. Germline trimming cut 5 bases from V and 1 base from J; bases unmatched to any gene: 14. Per the germline V gene, CDR1 is SGHAT and CDR2 is FQNNGV. The CDR3 is 19 amino acids. The CDR3 here is CASSPIGRGGLGNTGELFF. Written as DNA, the CDR3 is TGTGCCAGCAGCCCCATTGGGCGGGGGGGCTTGGGGAACACCGGGGAGCTGTTTTTT. The complete variable domain, with remaining parts taken from reference TRBV11-2 and TRBJ2-2, reads EAGVAQSPRYKIIEKRQSVAFWCNPISGHATLYWYQQILGQGPKLLIQFQNNGVVDDSQLPKDRFSAERLKGVDSTLKIQPAKLEDSAVYLCASSPIGRGGLGNTGELFFGEGSRLTVL.

The genes are TRBV30 and TRBJ2-3; TRBD1 agrees at 11 bases. There are 14 residues in the CDR3. The trim removed 7 bases at V and 3 bases at J, leaving 6 bases unmatched. Germline assignment: CDR1 GTSNPN and CDR2 SVGIG (reference sequence). Here the CDR3 reads CALDRGPTTDTQYF. CDR3 bases: TGTGCCTTGGACAGGGGGCCTACGACAGATACGCAGTATTTT.

The chain combines TRBV7-6 with TRBJ2-1, with 8 bases fitting TRBD1. The CDR3 totals 17 residues. Germline CDR1 and CDR2: SGHVS and FNYEAQ. J lost 5 bases, V lost 3 bases, and 12 bases had no gene match. This CDR3 reads CASSFYQGAARHNEQFF. The DNA of the CDR3 is TGTGCCAGCAGCTTCTACCAGGGGGCGGCGCGACACAATGAGCAGTTCTTC.